This T cell receptor beta chain was profiled in a study of regulatory T cells in long-lasting Graves disease (dated by TCRdb to the early 2020s). Describing the broader study: Newly diagnosed Graves' disease patients had taken antithyroid drugs for less than 3 months. Patients with persistent Graves' disease were compared with patients with newly diagnosed Graves' disease using TCR sequencing and RNA sequencing of peripheral blood. The study took place in China and was registered as a clinical trial. A total of around 35 samples were covered by TCR sequencing, comprising 13 persistent and around 20 newly diagnosed Graves' disease patients.

This clonotype has a count of ten or more. The clone's antigen remains unknown. Per-base qualities were not stored, and no clone one base away is much larger. The germline V gene specifies SGHRS as CDR1 and YFSETQ as CDR2. Counted from cysteine to phenylalanine, this CDR3 has 13 amino acids. Just the 39-base CDR3 DNA is kept, in frame starting at base 1. Trimming removed 2 bases from V and 5 bases from J, leaving 11 bases between the germline ends. Receptors were amplified or captured by multiplex PCR. Sequenced using an Illumina HiSeq 4000. To build TCR beta libraries, CDR3 regions were amplified by Arm-PCR using iRepertoire HTBI primers. PCR products were gel purified before sequencing. On the authors' methods: Gene usage analysis of CDR3 amino acid clonotypes relied on the 55 to 80 TRBV and around 13 TRBJ segments identified across samples. Filtered high-quality paired reads were merged into contigs using COPE and FqMerger. BLAST was used to align contigs to the IMGT TRBV, TRBD and TRBJ reference genes, and CDR3 was defined following IMGT. Highly expanded clones were defined as clonotypes with a frequency above 0.1%. Repertoire diversity was measured by Shannon entropy, and V-J evenness by the Gini coefficient. Clonotypes shared by more than one individual were considered public. TCRdb redid the processing of the public reads, applying fastp at Q25 and MiXCR, and retained in-frame beta chains. Entries that share a CDR3 protein sequence are merged under the most common genes and DNA. Clone size and V and J calls follow TCRdb, not the original study. This sample has 200,000 to 300,000 distinct CDR3 sequences in its table, and roughly a fifth of those were observed once. The ten most abundant clones make up approximately 13% of the sample.

Results and caveats for the whole study, not just this receptor: Compared with newly diagnosed patients, patients with persistent Graves' disease had lower TCR Shannon entropy and fewer highly expanded clones, which suggests clonal expansion. More public clonotypes were shared among persistent patients (approximately 3,000) than among newly diagnosed patients (966). The small sample size was acknowledged by the authors as a limitation that may reduce accuracy. Preferential use of TRBV28, TRBJ1-2 and TRBJ2-5 was observed in persistent disease, whereas TRBV20-1 and TRBJ2-1 were favored in newly diagnosed disease. The study examined only peripheral blood because the primary lesion, thyroid tissue, could not be accessed. Only the TCR beta chain was sequenced and analyzed.

Per the publication, the time point label means: newly diagnosed GD, antithyroid drugs for less than 3 months. For both TCR sequencing and RNA sequencing, RNA was extracted from PBMCs in TRIzol. The diagnosis of Graves' disease was made according to American Thyroid Association guidelines. Recruitment of patients was carried out at an endocrinology department in Xi'an, China. From each patient, roughly 9 milliliters of peripheral blood was collected into an EDTA anticoagulant tube. Ficoll Paque Plus density gradient separation was used to isolate PBMCs, and no further T cell sorting was performed. An Agilent 2100 Bioanalyzer and agarose gel were used to check RNA quality, while a NanoDrop 2000 measured RNA concentration.

The sequenced sample was peripheral blood mononuclear cells (PBMCs), obtained at new diagnosis, from a patient treated with antithyroid drugs. This TCR came from a female donor with Graves disease. The chain couples TRBV5-1 to TRBJ2-7; the D gene assignment is ambiguous. The DNA sequence follows: TGCGCCAGCAGCTTCAAGTCCATCAACGAGCAGTACTTC. Translated, this is CASSFKSINEQYF.